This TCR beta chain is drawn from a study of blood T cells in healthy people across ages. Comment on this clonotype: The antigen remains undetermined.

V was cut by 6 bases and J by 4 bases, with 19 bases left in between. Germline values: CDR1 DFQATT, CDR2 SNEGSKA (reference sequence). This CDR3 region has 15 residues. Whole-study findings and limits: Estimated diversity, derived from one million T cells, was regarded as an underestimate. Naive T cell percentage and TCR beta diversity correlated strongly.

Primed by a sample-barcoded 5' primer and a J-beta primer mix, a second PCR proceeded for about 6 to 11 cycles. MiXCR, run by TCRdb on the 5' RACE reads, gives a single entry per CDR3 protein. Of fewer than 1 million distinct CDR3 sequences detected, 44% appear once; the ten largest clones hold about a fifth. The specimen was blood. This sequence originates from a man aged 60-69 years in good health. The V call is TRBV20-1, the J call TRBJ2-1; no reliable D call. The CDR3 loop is CSARRRRPPYNEQFF. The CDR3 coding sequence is TGCAGTGCCCGCCGGCGTCGTCCCCCTTACAATGAGCAGTTCTTC.